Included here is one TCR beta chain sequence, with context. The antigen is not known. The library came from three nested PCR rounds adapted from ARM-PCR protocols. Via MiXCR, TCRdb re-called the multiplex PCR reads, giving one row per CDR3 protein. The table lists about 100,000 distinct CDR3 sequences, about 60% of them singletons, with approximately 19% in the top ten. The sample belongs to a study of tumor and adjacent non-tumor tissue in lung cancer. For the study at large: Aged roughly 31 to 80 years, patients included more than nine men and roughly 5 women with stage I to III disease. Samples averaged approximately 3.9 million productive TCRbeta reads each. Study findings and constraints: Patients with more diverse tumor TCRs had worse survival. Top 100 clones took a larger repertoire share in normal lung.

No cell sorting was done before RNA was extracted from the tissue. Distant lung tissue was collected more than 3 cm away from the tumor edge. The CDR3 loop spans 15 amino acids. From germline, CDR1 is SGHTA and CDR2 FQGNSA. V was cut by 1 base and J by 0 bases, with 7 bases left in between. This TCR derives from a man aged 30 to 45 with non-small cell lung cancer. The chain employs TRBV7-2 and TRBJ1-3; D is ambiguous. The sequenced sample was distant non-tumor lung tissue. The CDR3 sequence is CASSLEQRSGNTIYF. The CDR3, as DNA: TGTGCCAGCAGCTTAGAACAGCGCTCTGGAAACACCATATATTTT. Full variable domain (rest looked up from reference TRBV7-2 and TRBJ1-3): GAGVSQSPSNKVTEKGKDVELRCDPISGHTALYWYRQSLGQGLEFLIYFQGNSAPDKSGLPSDRFSAERTGGSVSTLTIQRTQQEDSAVYLCASSLEQRSGNTIYFGEGSWLTVV.